The clone carrying this T cell receptor beta chain was found a few times. The CDR3 loop spans 12 amino acids. V was clipped by 0 bases and J by 6 bases; unmatched bases: 0. Germline CDR1 and CDR2: DFQATT and SNEGSKA (reference sequence). PCR was performed a second time for roughly 7 to 11 cycles using a sample-barcoded 5' primer and a J-beta primer mix. From the 5' RACE reads, TCRdb called clonotypes with MiXCR, one entry per CDR3 protein. The table has under 950,000 distinct CDR3 sequences, approximately 21% seen once. Sample donors were healthy Caucasian individuals that came from Russia, aged 6 to 90. This specimen belongs to a study of blood T cells in healthy people across ages.

V is TRBV20-1 and J is TRBJ2-3, with TRBD2 matching over 7 bases. The sample taken for sequencing was blood. The origin of this receptor is a man between 65 and 80 years old in good health. CDR3 bases: TGCAGTGCTAGAGAGGGAGGGGATACGCAGTATTTT. It encodes CSAREGGDTQYF.